The entry below gives a single TCR beta chain sequence along with its context. Its antigen is not known. This sample is part of a study of T cell responses to AZD1222 COVID-19 vaccine. CDR3 size: 16 residues. Germline V gives CDR1 MNHEY, CDR2 SMNVEV (reference sequence). The germline V and J ends were trimmed by 3 bases and 0 bases, with 13 bases remaining between them. Assay used: immunoSEQ multiplex PCR; TCRdb lists only in-frame clones, some missing. The repertoire includes about 110,000 clones, about nine tenths of them detected once, and 4% to 6% sits in the top ten. Overall study results and limits: Sampling captured repertoires only after the peak T cell response. The donor cohort was predominantly white British with a female majority, and clonal diversity may have been underestimated.

The clonotype originates from an adult in good health. Sequenced here: peripheral blood, sampled on day 0 of AZD1222 vaccination. This sequence joins TRBV27 and TRBJ2-3; D uncertain. The CDR3, as DNA: TGTGCCAGCAGTTTGGTGTGGGCCTCTAGCACAGATACGCAGTATTTT. Its protein is CASSLVWASSTDTQYF.